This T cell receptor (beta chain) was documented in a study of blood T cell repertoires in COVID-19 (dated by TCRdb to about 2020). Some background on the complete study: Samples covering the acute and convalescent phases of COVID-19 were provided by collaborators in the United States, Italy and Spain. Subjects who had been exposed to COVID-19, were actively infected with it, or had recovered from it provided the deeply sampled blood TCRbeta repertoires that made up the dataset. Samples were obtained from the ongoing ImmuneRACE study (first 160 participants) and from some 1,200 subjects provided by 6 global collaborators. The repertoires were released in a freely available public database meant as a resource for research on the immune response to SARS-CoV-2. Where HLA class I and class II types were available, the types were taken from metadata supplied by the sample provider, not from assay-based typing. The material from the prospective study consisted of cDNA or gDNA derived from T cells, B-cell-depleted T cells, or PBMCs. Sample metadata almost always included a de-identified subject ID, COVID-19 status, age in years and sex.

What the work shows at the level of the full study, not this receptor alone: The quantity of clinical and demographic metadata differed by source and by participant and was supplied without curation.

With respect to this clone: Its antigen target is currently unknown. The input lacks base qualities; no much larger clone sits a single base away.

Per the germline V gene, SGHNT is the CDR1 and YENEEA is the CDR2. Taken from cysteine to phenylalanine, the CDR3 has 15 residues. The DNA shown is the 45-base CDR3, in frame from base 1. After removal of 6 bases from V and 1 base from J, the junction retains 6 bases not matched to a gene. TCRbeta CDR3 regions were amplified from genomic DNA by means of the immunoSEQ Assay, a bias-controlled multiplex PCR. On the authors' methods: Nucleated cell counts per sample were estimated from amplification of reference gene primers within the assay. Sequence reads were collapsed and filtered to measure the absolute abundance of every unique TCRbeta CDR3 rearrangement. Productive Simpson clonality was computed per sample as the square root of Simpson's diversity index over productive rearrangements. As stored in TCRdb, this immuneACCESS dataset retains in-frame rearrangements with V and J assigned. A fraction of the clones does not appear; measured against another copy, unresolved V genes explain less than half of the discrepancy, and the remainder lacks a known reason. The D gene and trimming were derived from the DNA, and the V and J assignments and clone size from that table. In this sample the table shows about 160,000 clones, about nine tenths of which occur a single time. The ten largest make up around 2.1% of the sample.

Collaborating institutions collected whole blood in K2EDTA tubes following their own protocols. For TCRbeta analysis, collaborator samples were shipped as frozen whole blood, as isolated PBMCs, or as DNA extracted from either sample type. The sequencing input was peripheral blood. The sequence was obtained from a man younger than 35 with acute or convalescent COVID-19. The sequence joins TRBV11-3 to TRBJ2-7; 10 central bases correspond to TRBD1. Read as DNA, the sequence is TGTGCCAGCAGTCTGGGACAGGGGAAGTCCTACGAGCAGTACTTC. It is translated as CASSLGQGKSYEQYF.